This T cell receptor (beta chain) was identified during a study of OX40 agonist ivuxolimab in advanced cancers. Turning to the study itself: With ivuxolimab, an agonistic anti-OX40 (CD134) antibody, patients were treated. General study results and limits: Expanded clones tended on average to be more numerous among CD8+ T cells than CD4+. Partial responders at 0.1-3.0 mg/kg showed near-lowest clonal expansion.

This table comes from immunoSEQ multiplex PCR, and its TCRdb copy is limited to in-frame clones, with some not included. The sample gives tens of thousands of clones, roughly 90% of which show up once; about 1% is in the top ten. As concerns this clone: Its target is unknown.

The TCR originated in an adult with an advanced solid tumor such as melanoma, head and neck, liver or kidney cancer. The sample in question was CD4+ or CD8+ T cells sorted from blood, obtained in a trial of the OX40 agonist ivuxolimab.

The CDR3 DNA follows: TGTGCCACCAGCGCGAGGCGGTGGGAAAAACTGTTTTTT. Its protein product is CATSARRWEKLFF. V usage is TRBV15 and J usage is TRBJ1-4; D remains unclear. Germline CDR1 and CDR2: LNHNV and YYDKDF (reference sequence). V was shortened by 5 bases and J by 8 bases, with 12 bases between the two germline ends. The CDR3 covers 13 residues.